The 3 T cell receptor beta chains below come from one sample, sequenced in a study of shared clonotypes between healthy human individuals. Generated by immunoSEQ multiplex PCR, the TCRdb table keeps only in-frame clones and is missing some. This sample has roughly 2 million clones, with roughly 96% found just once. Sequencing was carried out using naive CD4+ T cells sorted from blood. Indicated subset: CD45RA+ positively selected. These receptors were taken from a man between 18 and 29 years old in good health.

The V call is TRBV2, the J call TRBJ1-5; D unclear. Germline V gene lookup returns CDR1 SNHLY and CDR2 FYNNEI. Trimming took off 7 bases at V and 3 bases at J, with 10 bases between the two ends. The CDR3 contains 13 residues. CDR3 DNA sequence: TGTGCCAGCAACGGCGGACCCAATCAGCCCCAGCATTTT. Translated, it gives CASNGGPNQPQHF.

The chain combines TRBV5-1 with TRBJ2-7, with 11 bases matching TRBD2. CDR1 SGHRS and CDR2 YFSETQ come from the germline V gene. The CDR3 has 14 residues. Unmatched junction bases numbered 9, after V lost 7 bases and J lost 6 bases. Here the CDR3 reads CASGNLAGGGEQYF. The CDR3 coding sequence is TGCGCCAGCGGGAATCTAGCGGGAGGCGGCGAGCAGTACTTC.

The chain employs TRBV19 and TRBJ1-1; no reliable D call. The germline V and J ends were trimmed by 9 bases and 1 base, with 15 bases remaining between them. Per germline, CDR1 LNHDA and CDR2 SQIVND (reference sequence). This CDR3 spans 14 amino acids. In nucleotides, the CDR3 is TGTGCCAGCCCGGCGGCACAGAGGAACACTGAAGCTTTCTTT. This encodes CASPAAQRNTEAFF.